The rows below give T cell receptor beta chains drawn from one sample of a study of T cell responses to AZD1222 COVID-19 vaccine. Repertoires were generated with immunoSEQ multiplex PCR, while TCRdb's copy carries only in-frame clones and drops some. The sample lists 150,000 to 200,000 clones; roughly nine tenths were seen once. The specimen was peripheral blood, collected on day 0 of AZD1222 vaccination. These receptors all stem from an adult in good health. CDR3s leave out the opening cysteine and the closing phenylalanine or tryptophan. Fields, in order: V gene, CDR3 protein.

>TRBV29-1
SVDDRISGNTIY
>TRBV11-2
ASSLFPDYGSPLH
>TRBV19
ASSISDSTGELF
>TRBV6-1
ASSEERDLLETQY
>TRBV7-2
ASSSPRLRNTGELF
>TRBV7-9
ASSSGGTNEKLF
>TRBV11-1
ASSPSTGGYEQY
>TRBV6-5
ASSRGGGTHEQY
>TRBV7-2
ASSPGWLAGGPNEQF
>TRBV29-1
SVVIARPYEQY
>TRBV12-3/TRBV12-4
ASSLSGVRGYT
>TRBV4-3
ASSQVGLTNYGYT
>TRBV28
ASSPNRGTEAF
>TRBV19
ASSIDQEKLF
>TRBV9
ASSVDETQY
>TRBV18
ASSPPGQDPSYGYT
>TRBV11-3
ASSSGRQRGGDYEQY
>TRBV30
AWTGGDGGYT
>TRBV29-1
SAPGTSGLGDTQY
>TRBV19
ASSKGGGTVGQPQH
>TRBV5-4
ASHRGTSYEQY
>TRBV5-8
ASSLAWSQH
>TRBV5-1
ASSSLEDTQY
>TRBV11-2
ASSLRVAGLNEKLF
>TRBV28
ASSPGQGAGQPQH
>TRBV2
ASSEQSTANEQF
>TRBV7-2
ASSLRTKDTEAF
>TRBV6-6
ASSLQGALQAEAF
>TRBV6-4
ASSDSLGTGTDTQY
>TRBV7-3
ASSFLGAPSNEQF
>TRBV2
ASSDARWPQH
>TRBV28
ASSPYTLGAKNTEAF
>TRBV6-5
ASSYSGQGAYEQY
>TRBV3-1/TRBV3-2
ASRTTGELF
>TRBV7-9
ASSLLLQTNYGYT
>TRBV4-1
ASSQETSLNTEAF
>TRBV6-4
AASPCRTQY
>TRBV7-8
ASSLGVTEAF
>TRBV3-1/TRBV3-2
ASSQGTNQPQH
>TRBV23-1
ASSQGQPNYGYT